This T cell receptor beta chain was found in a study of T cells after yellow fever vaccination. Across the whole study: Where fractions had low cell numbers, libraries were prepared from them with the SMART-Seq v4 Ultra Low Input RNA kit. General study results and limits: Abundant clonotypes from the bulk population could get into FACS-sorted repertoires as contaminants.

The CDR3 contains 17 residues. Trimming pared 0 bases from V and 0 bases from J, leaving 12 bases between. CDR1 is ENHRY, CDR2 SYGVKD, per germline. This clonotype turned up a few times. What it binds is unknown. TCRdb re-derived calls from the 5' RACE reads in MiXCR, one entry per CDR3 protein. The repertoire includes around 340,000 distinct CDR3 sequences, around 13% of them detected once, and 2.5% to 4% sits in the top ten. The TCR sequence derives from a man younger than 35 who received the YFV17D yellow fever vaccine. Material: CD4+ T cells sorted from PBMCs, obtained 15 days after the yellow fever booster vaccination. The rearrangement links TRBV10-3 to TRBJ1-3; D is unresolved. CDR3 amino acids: CAISESRTGNSGNTIYF. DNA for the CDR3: TGTGCCATCAGTGAGTCACGGACCGGCAACTCTGGAAACACCATATATTTT.